The rows below give T cell receptor beta chains drawn from one sample of a study of blood T cells in healthy people across ages. Each CDR3 protein gets one entry after TCRdb re-called the 5' RACE reads with MiXCR. The sample carries approximately 2,000,000 distinct CDR3 sequences, about two fifths recorded once. Sequencing used blood. The receptors were sampled from a human donor in good health. CDR3s include the opening cysteine and the closing phenylalanine or tryptophan. A D gene is named only where the DNA matches it firmly. Some rows mark clone size as missing; the rest say once, few, many or name a class of expanded clone.

clone size	V gene	J gene	D gene	CDR3 DNA	CDR3 protein
.	TRBV25-1	TRBJ2-1	TRBD2	TGTGCCAGCAGTGATCCTGACGGGAGGGAGCGGCAGTTCTTC	CASSDPDGRERQFF
.	TRBV7-6	TRBJ2-1	TRBD2	TGTGCCAGCAGCTCGGGACTAGCGGGGATCAATGAGCAGTTCTTC	CASSSGLAGINEQFF
.	TRBV5-1	TRBJ2-7	.	TGCGCCAGCAGCTTGGATGCCCGAAGCTCCTACGAGCAGTACTTC	CASSLDARSSYEQYF
few	TRBV4-3	TRBJ1-1	TRBD1	TGCGCCAGCAGCCAAGATGGGACAGGGGACACTGAAGCTTTCTTT	CASSQDGTGDTEAFF
.	TRBV7-2	TRBJ2-1	.	TGTGCCAGCAGCTTAAAAGTAGCTGGAAATGAGCAGTTCTTC	CASSLKVAGNEQFF
.	TRBV5-1	TRBJ1-6	.	TGCGCCAGCAGCTTGGTCGTCCGACGGGTTGATAATTCACCCCTCCACTTT	CASSLVVRRVDNSPLHF
many	TRBV6-6	TRBJ2-7	TRBD1	TGTGCCAGCGGGGACAGTTCCTACGAGCAGTACTTC	CASGDSSYEQYF
many	TRBV29-1	TRBJ2-4	TRBD1	TGCAGCGTTTACCGGGACAGGGGAAACATTCAGTACTTC	CSVYRDRGNIQYF
.	TRBV9	TRBJ2-3	.	TGTGCCAGCAGCGTACTCTACGCAGATACGCAGTATTTT	CASSVLYADTQYF
many	TRBV29-1	TRBJ2-7	TRBD1	TGCAGCGTCCGGACAGGAGGCGAGCAGTACTTC	CSVRTGGEQYF
.	TRBV28	TRBJ2-6	.	TGTGCCAGCACCTCGACTGGGGCCAACGTCCTGACTTTC	CASTSTGANVLTF
.	TRBV20-1	TRBJ2-7	TRBD2	TGCAGTGCTAGACTAGCGGGGCGACGCTACGAGCAGTACTTC	CSARLAGRRYEQYF
.	TRBV30	TRBJ2-2	TRBD1	TGTGCCGGAGACAGGGGGCGCGGCACCGGGGAGCTGTTTTTT	CAGDRGRGTGELFF
many	TRBV9	TRBJ2-1	.	TGTGCCAGCAGCGCCCGTTGGGATAATGAGCAGTTCTTC	CASSARWDNEQFF
.	TRBV4-1	TRBJ2-1	TRBD1	TGCGCCAGCAGCCAAGTTGCAGGGGGCGAGGATGAGCAGTTCTTC	CASSQVAGGEDEQFF
.	TRBV20-1	TRBJ2-7	TRBD2	TGCAGTGCTAGAGAGGTTTGGGCTAGCGGGGCCTACGAGCAGTACTTC	CSAREVWASGAYEQYF
.	TRBV5-1	TRBJ2-2	.	TGCGCCAGCAGCTTGAGGCAGCAGGAGCTGTTTTTT	CASSLRQQELFF
.	TRBV28	TRBJ1-2	.	TGTGCCAGCAGGCACAGGGAGAAAATCACCTTC	CASRHREKITF
once	TRBV7-2	TRBJ2-1	.	TGTGCCAGCAGCTTTAACGGGCCATTCAATCCCTACAATGAGCAGTTCTTC	CASSFNGPFNPYNEQFF
.	TRBV10-3	TRBJ2-4	.	TGTGCCATCAGCGAAGTCATAGACAGGGCCAAAAACATTCAGTACTTC	CAISEVIDRAKNIQYF
.	TRBV29-1	TRBJ2-7	.	TGCAGCGGCCTCGCAAGCTCCTACAATGAGCAGTACTTC	CSGLASSYNEQYF
.	TRBV7-2	TRBJ1-1	.	TGTGCCAGCAGCTTATCGGACGGACAGAACACTGAAGCTTTCTTT	CASSLSDGQNTEAFF
.	TRBV5-1	TRBJ2-3	.	TGCGCCAGCAGCCCAGGGACCATTTGGCCAGATACGCAGTATTTT	CASSPGTIWPDTQYF
few	TRBV6-6	TRBJ1-5	.	TGTGCCAGCAAAGCGGTCGTTAGCAATCAGCCCCAGCATTTT	CASKAVVSNQPQHF
.	TRBV3-1	TRBJ2-1	TRBD2	TGTGCCAGCAGCCAAGATTGGCGGGGGGGTAGTCGGAGTGAGCAGTTCTTC	CASSQDWRGGSRSEQFF
few	TRBV7-2	TRBJ1-2	.	TGTGCCAGCAGCCTCCGGGGGGCCAGTGGCTACACCTTC	CASSLRGASGYTF
.	TRBV29-1	TRBJ1-1	.	TGCAGCGTTGAAATGACCCAGGGTGGTACAGCTTTCTTT	CSVEMTQGGTAFF
.	TRBV12-3/TRBV12-4	TRBJ1-1	.	TGTGCCAGCACTAAGGCGGGCCGAAACACTGAAGCTTTCTTT	CASTKAGRNTEAFF
few	TRBV6-5	TRBJ1-2	TRBD1	TGTGCCAGCAGTGTCCAGACAGGGATGGATGGCTACACCTTC	CASSVQTGMDGYTF
.	TRBV9	TRBJ2-7	.	TGTGCCAGCAGCGGAGGAGGGCTCACCTACGAGCAGTACTTC	CASSGGGLTYEQYF
.	TRBV5-1	TRBJ2-5	TRBD2	TGCGCCAGCAGCTACGGGACTAGCGGACCCCAAGAGACCCAGTACTTC	CASSYGTSGPQETQYF
.	TRBV6-6	TRBJ1-2	TRBD1	TGTGCCAGCAGTCCCAGGGGGAAGTATGGCTACACCTTC	CASSPRGKYGYTF
.	TRBV5-1	TRBJ2-2	TRBD2	TGCGCCAGCAGCTTGGAACTAGCGGGGGACCTCGCCGGGGAGCTGTTTTTT	CASSLELAGDLAGELFF